The present T cell receptor (beta chain) was sequenced within a study of blood T cell repertoires in COVID-19. Overall study: Spain, Italy and the United States supplied samples that represented acute and convalescent COVID-19. From T cells, B-cell-depleted T cells, or PBMCs came the material, which was cDNA or gDNA.

Sequencing was performed with immunoSEQ multiplex PCR; in TCRdb, only in-frame clones are kept and a portion is missing. The data hold roughly 300,000 clones, with about 82% observed a single time. This TCR was recovered from a woman between 45 and 65 years old with acute or convalescent COVID-19. Sequenced material: peripheral blood.

In DNA, the CDR3 is TGTGCCAGCAGTTTGGAGCAACTCCGGGACAGGCGCTCCTACGAGCAGTACTTC. Translation gives CASSLEQLRDRRSYEQYF. The chain is built from TRBV28 and TRBJ2-7, with TRBD1 matching over 8 bases. The CDR3 totals 18 residues. The V gene's germline CDR1 is MDHEN and CDR2 SYDVKM. With V trimmed by 3 bases and J by 0 bases, 13 bases remained unmatched.